Included here is one T cell receptor beta chain sequence, with context. This sample is drawn from a study of cytomegalovirus exposure and HLA in healthy donors. V lost 5 bases and J lost 0, with 11 bases in between. This CDR3 contains 16 residues. Germline-derived CDR1 and CDR2 are SGHAT and FQDESV (reference sequence). Amplification used 60 Vbeta primers and 13 Jbeta primers. The assay was immunoSEQ multiplex PCR, and TCRdb's table has in-frame clones only and misses some. The sample lists some 190,000 clones, roughly four fifths seen once, with 1.5% to 2% in the top ten. Sequencing used PBMCs. The source of this sequence is a man between 18 and 29 years old in good health and CMV-seronegative. The chain is built from TRBV11-1 and TRBJ2-6; D possibly corresponds to TRBD1 (6 bases). The CDR3 loop is CASSPTGRSGANVLTF. The DNA of the CDR3 is TGTGCCAGCAGCCCGACAGGCCGCTCTGGGGCCAACGTCCTGACTTTC.